This T cell receptor beta chain was found in a study of radiotherapy plus CTLA-4 blockade in lung cancer (dated by TCRdb to 2017 to 2018). At the level of the whole study: Among enrolled patients, roughly 20% had an objective response and 30% to 40% reached disease control.

General study outcomes and caveats: Increased serum interferon-beta after radiation, together with early dynamic changes in blood T cell clones, were reported to be the strongest predictors of response. After treatment with radiotherapy and ipilimumab, TCR clones that came from tumors expanded in the peripheral blood.

In regard to this clone: Its target antigen remains unknown. No much larger clone is present one base from it, and per-base qualities are unavailable.

In this study, focal radiation therapy paired with CTLA-4 blockade (ipilimumab) was tested in patients who had chemo-refractory metastatic non-small-cell lung cancer. The protocol used for the library was the immunoSEQ multiplex PCR assay. Not all clones reach the TCRdb copy of this immuneACCESS table, which keeps in-frame sequences only. Checked studies attribute under half of the gap to unresolved V genes and leave the rest unexplained. This sample gives about 53,000 clones in total; 84% of them show up just once. The ten largest clones add up to 4.5% to 5% of the sample. CDR1 SNHLY and CDR2 FYNNEI were looked up in the germline V gene. Including the terminal cysteine and phenylalanine, the CDR3 comprises 14 residues. The kept DNA is CDR3 alone, 42 bases in frame from the first base. The junction carries 15 bases between V and J, which are trimmed by 9 bases and 0 bases respectively.

Here the sequenced sample was peripheral blood, taken from a patient treated with radiotherapy plus ipilimumab. The TCR sequence derives from a human donor with non-small cell lung cancer whose response to radiotherapy plus ipilimumab could not be evaluated. The chain uses TRBV2 and TRBJ2-7; perhaps TRBD2 is the D gene, with 6 bases matching. The CDR3 region reads CASCRDFGSYEQYF. The DNA sequence is as follows: TGTGCCAGTTGCCGGGACTTCGGCTCCTACGAGCAGTACTTC. Supplemented by the reference TRBV2 and TRBJ2-7 proteins around the CDR3, the complete variable domain is EPEVTQTPSHQVTQMGQEVILRCVPISNHLYFYWYRQILGQKVEFLVSFYNNEISEKSEIFDDQFSVERPDGSNFTLKIRSTKLEDSAMYFCASCRDFGSYEQYFGPGTRLTVT.